Each of the 18 T cell receptor beta chains below was sequenced from the same sample in a study of control samples from healthy donors and cancer patients. Produced via immunoSEQ multiplex PCR; TCRdb's table is partial and in-frame only. This sample carries around 50,000 clones, 70% to 90% of them seen once, and the ten largest clones take 2.8%. The sample comprised PBMCs. These receptors originate from a woman between 45 and 65 years old with lung cancer.

The count of this clone is one. The chain uses TRBV6-5 and TRBJ1-4, with 9 bases lining up with TRBD1. Germline V lookup: CDR1 MNHEY, CDR2 SVGAGI. This CDR3 spans 15 amino acids. V shed 6 bases, J shed 8 bases, and the junction held 10 bases outside the gene matches. For the CDR3, the DNA is TGTGCCAGCAGCTTCACAGGGGGCCAGGGAGAAAAACTGTTTTTT. This encodes CASSFTGGQGEKLFF.

The rearrangement uses TRBV11-2 and TRBJ2-4; 9 nucleotides agree with TRBD1. The germline V gene has CDR1 SGHAT and CDR2 FQNNGV. This CDR3 spans 19 amino acids. J lost 0 bases, V lost 5 bases, and 14 bases had no gene match. This chain's CDR3 is CASSPQTGTGPLAKNIQYF. For the CDR3, the DNA is TGTGCCAGCAGCCCCCAAACCGGGACAGGGCCTCTAGCCAAAAACATTCAGTACTTC.

V gene TRBV6-2 or TRBV6-3 combines with J gene TRBJ1-5, with 8 bases that match TRBD1. Germline-derived CDR1 and CDR2 are MNHEY and SVGEGT. The V gene end was trimmed by 0 bases and the J gene end by 5 bases; junction bases not matched to a gene: 3. This CDR3 comprises 15 residues. This CDR3 reads CASSYSLQGDQPQHF. CDR3 nucleotides: TGTGCCAGCAGTTACTCGTTACAGGGGGATCAGCCCCAGCATTTT.

This clone was counted a few times. The chain links TRBV6-2 or TRBV6-3 to TRBJ2-2, with D hard to call. V shed 2 bases and J shed 1 base, with 17 bases lying between them. CDR1 and CDR2 (germline): MNHEY, SVGEGT. The CDR3 is 18 amino acids. The CDR3 bases are TGTGCCAGCAGTTACCTGAGAGTCGCAGGCTTGAACACCGGGGAGCTGTTTTTT. Translated: CASSYLRVAGLNTGELFF.

The rearrangement uses TRBV5-1 and TRBJ1-3, with a weak D call TRBD1 (5 bases). Germline values: CDR1 SGHRS, CDR2 YFSETQ. The CDR3 length is 18 residues. Trimming removed 4 bases from V and 0 bases from J, with 20 bases in between. As DNA, the CDR3 is TGCGCCAGCAGCGTCTTCTCCCTCGGGGGTGGCTCTGGAAACACCATATATTTT. Translation: CASSVFSLGGGSGNTIYF.

The genes are TRBV6-2 or TRBV6-3 and TRBJ1-1; D uncertain. The CDR3 contains 14 residues. Trimming left V 6 bases short and J 2 bases short, with 13 bases between. Germline-derived CDR1 and CDR2 are MNHEY and SVGEGT. The CDR3 region is CASSSTRTNTEAFF. The CDR3 nucleotides read TGTGCCAGCAGCTCTACACGTACAAACACTGAAGCTTTCTTT.

The chain combines TRBV6-5 with TRBJ1-4, with a possible D match to TRBD1 (6 bases). The CDR3 runs to 15 residues. The V end was cut by 5 bases, the J end by 3 bases, with 13 bases between. CDR1 is MNHEY, CDR2 SVGAGI, per germline. The chain's CDR3 is CASSPGQRPNEKLFF. The CDR3 DNA sequence: TGTGCCAGCAGTCCCGGACAGCGACCTAATGAAAAACTGTTTTTT.

The chain employs TRBV11-2 and TRBJ1-1; D gene uncertain. V shed 2 bases and J shed 9 bases, with 13 bases lying between them. Germline V gives CDR1 SGHAT, CDR2 FQNNGV. The CDR3 is made up of 13 amino acids. The DNA of the CDR3 is TGTGCCAGCAGCTTATTCGCTGAGAGCCAAGCTTTCTTT. It specifies CASSLFAESQAFF.

This clone occurred once. This rearrangement joins TRBV6-2 or TRBV6-3 to TRBJ1-5; a weak D match, TRBD1 (5 bases). CDR1 and CDR2 (germline): MNHEY, SVGEGT. The CDR3 length is 15 residues. The V end was cut by 2 bases, the J end by 4 bases, with 12 bases between. The CDR3 reads CASSYGGDGNQPQHF. CDR3 bases: TGTGCCAGCAGTTACGGGGGTGATGGGAATCAGCCCCAGCATTTT.

The table lists this clone with a few counts. The chain recombines TRBV19 with TRBJ1-5; weak D call: TRBD1 (5 bases). This CDR3 spans 17 amino acids. Germline V gene lookup returns CDR1 LNHDA and CDR2 SQIVND (reference sequence). V was pared by 6 bases and J by 1 base, with 19 bases between. CDR3: CASRMREGQTSNQPQHF. As DNA, the CDR3 is TGTGCCAGTAGAATGCGTGAGGGGCAAACGAGCAATCAGCCCCAGCATTTT.

The gene calls are TRBV12-3 or TRBV12-4 and TRBJ1-2; weak D call: TRBD1 (5 bases). The V and J ends lost 6 bases and 4 bases respectively, with 12 bases between them. The CDR3 length is 13 residues. The chain's CDR3 is CASRRGSAYGYTF. The CDR3 DNA reads as TGTGCCAGCAGGAGGGGATCTGCCTATGGCTACACCTTC.

The CDR3 here is CASSSRTDNTEAFF. The CDR3 nucleotides read TGTGCCAGCAGCTCCCGGACGGATAACACTGAAGCTTTCTTT. The chain is built from TRBV7-9 and TRBJ1-1; D gene ambiguous. CDR3 length: 14 residues. V was clipped by 4 bases and J by 2 bases, with 11 bases between them. Germline V gene data show CDR1 as SEHNR and CDR2 as FQNEAQ (reference sequence).

This sequence joins TRBV6-5 and TRBJ2-5; the match to TRBD2 covers 8 bases. Germline V gives CDR1 MNHEY, CDR2 SVGAGI. Germline trimming cut 6 bases from V and 5 bases from J; bases unmatched to any gene: 5. CDR3 size: 13 residues. The CDR3, as DNA: TGTGCCAGCAGCTTCGGGGGGGAGGAGACCCAGTACTTC. This sequence encodes CASSFGGEETQYF.

J is TRBJ1-1 and V is TRBV5-1; no clear D. The CDR3 contains 14 residues. Trimming removed 4 bases at V and 0 bases at J, with 10 bases between. Per the germline V gene, CDR1 is SGHRS and CDR2 is YFSETQ. CDR3 sequence (DNA): TGCGCCAGCAGCCCGGACGGACTGAACACTGAAGCTTTCTTT. Its protein product is CASSPDGLNTEAFF.

The chain employs TRBV24-1 and TRBJ2-1, with 8 bases matching TRBD1. Germline CDR1 reads KGHDR; CDR2 reads SFDVKD. The V gene end was trimmed by 7 bases and the J gene end by 4 bases; junction bases not matched to a gene: 8. The CDR3 length is 15 residues. DNA for the CDR3: TGTGCCACCAGCGAGAGACAGGGGCGGTACAATGAGCAGTTCTTC. Translated: CATSERQGRYNEQFF.

A word on this clone: Distinct nucleotide sequences in the sample also encode this CDR3. The chain carries TRBV28 and TRBJ1-1, with D possibly being TRBD1 (5 bases). Germline values: CDR1 MDHEN, CDR2 SYDVKM. The V end lost 5 bases, the J end lost 1 base, and 8 bases lay between the germline ends. This CDR3 spans 13 amino acids. The CDR3 loop reads CASSPGGNTEAFF. CDR3 sequence (DNA): TGTGCCAGCAGTCCGGGGGGGAACACTGAAGCTTTCTTT.

This chain uses TRBV6-1 with TRBJ1-2, with D hard to call. The CDR3 extends over 15 amino acids. Trimming cost V 0 bases and J 8 bases, with 16 bases left between them. Germline loops: CDR1 MNHNS, CDR2 SASEGT. The CDR3 spells CASSEADRVWRGYTF. The CDR3 nucleotides read TGTGCCAGCAGTGAAGCGGATCGGGTTTGGCGGGGCTACACCTTC.

This clone is labeled medium-sized. The V call is TRBV6-2 or TRBV6-3, the J call TRBJ1-3; 9 bases map to TRBD1. Germline V gene sequence: CDR1 MNHEY, CDR2 SVGEGT. V lost 6 bases to trimming and J lost 2 bases; unmatched junction nucleotides: 5. This CDR3 region has 15 residues. CDR3 sequence (DNA): TGTGCCAGCAGCTGGACAGGGGATACTGGAAACACCATATATTTT. Encoded protein: CASSWTGDTGNTIYF.